These T cell receptor beta chains were read from a single sample in a study of early T cells in non-severe SARS-CoV-2 infection. TCRdb fed the 5' RACE reads into MiXCR, producing one record per CDR3 protein. This sample has tens of thousands of distinct CDR3 sequences; more than 10% occur once, and the top ten carry 3.5% to 5.5%. Sequences were obtained from whole blood. These receptors came from an adult who was a healthcare worker with PCR-confirmed SARS-CoV-2 infection or an uninfected control (not recorded which). Each CDR3 is given without its conserved first and last residue.

CDR3 length	V gene	J gene	CDR3 protein
10	TRBV6-6	TRBJ2-3	ASSPSEDTQY
16	TRBV7-9	TRBJ2-5	ASSTRTSGATWRETQY
10	TRBV12-3/TRBV12-4	TRBJ2-1	ASSWRANEQF
8	TRBV29-1	TRBJ2-7	SVVHSEQY
13	TRBV9	TRBJ2-7	ASSVGSAAHYEQY
12	TRBV10-3	TRBJ2-1	AIRPIAEYNEQF
12	TRBV20-1	TRBJ2-3	SAEAGDGTDTQY
13	TRBV12-3/TRBV12-4	TRBJ1-2	ASSVWDRPNFGYT
16	TRBV12-5	TRBJ2-2	ASGLPATSGMNTGELF
13	TRBV3-1	TRBJ2-7	ASSQRADRDYEQY
13	TRBV2	TRBJ2-1	ASSERTGSYNEQF
16	TRBV10-3	TRBJ2-3	AISESILGLTSTDTQY
13	TRBV19	TRBJ2-1	ASSTDRSSYNEQF
12	TRBV7-9	TRBJ1-1	ASSFLGSNTEAF
12	TRBV9	TRBJ2-1	ASSVTAAWDEQF
14	TRBV4-1	TRBJ2-3	ASSQELAGVRDTQY